Detailed here is one T cell receptor (beta chain). Its antigen remains unknown. The sample belongs to a study of post-analysis software for immune sequencing data. General observations from the study: A significant reduction in normalized Chao1 diversity was observed in multiple sclerosis patients versus controls. Controls had lower frequencies than patients of five TRBV segments, which included TRBV5-6, TRBV5-1 and TRBV20-1.

The germline V gene encodes CDR1 SGHNT and CDR2 YENEEA. This CDR3 is 14 amino acids long. Unmatched junction bases numbered 4, after V lost 4 bases and J lost 6 bases. cDNA libraries of TCR beta carried unique molecular identifiers. In TCRdb, the PCR reads were re-called with MiXCR into one record per CDR3 protein. The data contain roughly 800,000 distinct CDR3 sequences, under 60% of them seen just once; the ten biggest clones take up approximately 4.4%. The sequenced sample consisted of blood. The TCR sequence derives from a girl between 5 and 17 years old with multiple sclerosis. The rearrangement uses TRBV11-3 and TRBJ2-2, with TRBD2 matching 8 bases. The CDR3 here is CASSSRLASGELFF. CDR3 in DNA: TGTGCCAGCAGCTCCCGACTAGCGTCCGGGGAGCTGTTTTTT.